The next 3 T cell receptor beta chains were all read from a single sample in a study of OX40 agonist ivuxolimab in advanced cancers. Repertoires were generated with immunoSEQ multiplex PCR, while TCRdb's copy carries only in-frame clones and drops some. The sample contains just under 65,000 clones, about 90% of which appear only once. The specimen comprised CD4+ or CD8+ T cells sorted from blood, sampled in a trial of the OX40 agonist ivuxolimab. The receptors originated from an adult with an advanced solid tumor such as melanoma, head and neck, liver or kidney cancer.

The chain couples TRBV5-1 to TRBJ1-1, with unresolved D. From germline, CDR1 is SGHRS and CDR2 YFSETQ. Trimming removed 0 bases at V and 1 base at J, with 7 bases between. The CDR3 is 14 amino acids. The DNA for the CDR3 is TGCGCCAGCAGCTTGGCGGGGTCGAACACTGAAGCTTTCTTT. Translating gives CASSLAGSNTEAFF.

The chain recombines TRBV2 with TRBJ2-7; 8 nucleotides agree with TRBD1. This CDR3 spans 14 amino acids. The germline CDR1 and CDR2 sequences are SNHLY and FYNNEI. V gave up 7 bases and J gave up 5 bases; unmatched junction bases: 10. CDR3 protein: CASNDLDREHEQYF. CDR3 coding DNA: TGTGCCAGCAACGATTTGGACAGGGAACACGAGCAGTACTTC.

The chain joins TRBV6-1 to TRBJ1-4; D might be TRBD1 (5 bases). Per germline, CDR1 MNHNS and CDR2 SASEGT. This CDR3 region has 13 residues. The V end lost 10 bases, the J end lost 3 bases, and 12 bases lay between the germline ends. The CDR3 spells CATGWGANEKLFF. CDR3 DNA: TGTGCCACAGGGTGGGGGGCTAATGAAAAACTGTTTTTT.